The present TCR beta chain was sequenced within a study of T cell responses to AZD1222 COVID-19 vaccine. Concerning this clone itself: Its matching antigen is unknown.

Findings and caveats of the study: The study sampled repertoires only after the peak T cell response. The study identified only five to seven AZD1222 recipients as seropositive at baseline. Among the donors, most were white British and more were female, and clonal diversity was possibly underestimated.

The CDR3 totals 14 residues. The germline CDR1 and CDR2 sequences are MNHNS and SASEGT. The trim removed 3 bases at V and 5 bases at J, leaving 6 bases unmatched. Sequencing was performed with immunoSEQ multiplex PCR; in TCRdb, only in-frame clones are kept and a portion is missing. Counted here are about 73,000 clones, around 80% occurring once; the ten biggest clones make up about 50%. The sequenced sample was peripheral blood, obtained 28 days after the second AZD1222 dose. The sequence derives from an adult who received the AZD1222 COVID-19 vaccine. The gene calls are TRBV6-1 and TRBJ1-1; 7 bases fit TRBD1. DNA of the CDR3: TGTGCCAGCAGTGATCCCAACAGGGGTACTGAAGCTTTCTTT. Amino acid sequence: CASSDPNRGTEAFF.